A single sample gave rise to the 29 T cell receptor beta chains below, sequenced in a study of high-grade serous ovarian cancer treatment subgroups. Profiling relied on immunoSEQ multiplex PCR, and the TCRdb table lists in-frame clones only, not all of them. The sample has 2,500 to 4,000 clones, around four fifths seen once. Tumor tissue was taken before any definitive surgery or chemotherapy was given. The sample taken for sequencing was tumor tissue. Receptors were obtained from a human donor with high-grade serous ovarian cancer.

The DNA of the CDR3 is TGTGCCAGCAGTTTAGAGTACAATGAGCAGTTCTTC. Its protein product is CASSLEYNEQFF. The rearrangement uses TRBV28 and TRBJ2-1; D ambiguous. The CDR3 is 12 residues long. The germline CDR1 and CDR2 sequences are MDHEN and SYDVKM. Between the trimmed V and J ends, which lost 2 bases and 4 bases, there was a span of 3 bases.

This clone was detected a few times. The rearrangement links TRBV7-8 to TRBJ2-3; 9 positions agree with TRBD1. CDR1 is SGHVS, CDR2 FQNEAQ, per germline. Trimming cost V 5 bases and J 3 bases; bases outside gene matches: 6. There are 15 residues in the CDR3. The DNA for the CDR3 is TGTGCCAGCAGCCTAAGACAGGGGGAGACAGATACGCAGTATTTT. It specifies CASSLRQGETDTQYF.

This chain links TRBV11-1 with TRBJ2-1; a possible D gene is TRBD2 (6 bases). The CDR3 consists of 16 residues. Germline loops: CDR1 SGHAT, CDR2 FQDESV (reference sequence). Trimming removed 3 bases from V and 4 bases from J, with 16 bases in between. CDR3 coding DNA: TGTGCCAGCAGCTTTAGCGGACAAACGTATTACAATGAGCAGTTCTTC. This sequence encodes CASSFSGQTYYNEQFF. Full variable domain (outside the CDR3, taken from reference TRBV11-1 and TRBJ2-1): EAEVAQSPRYKITEKSQAVAFWCDPISGHATLYWYRQILGQGPELLVQFQDESVVDDSQLPKDRFSAERLKGVDSTLKIQPAELGDSAMYLCASSFSGQTYYNEQFFGPGTRLTVL.

The rearrangement joins TRBV30 to TRBJ1-4, with D possibly being TRBD1 (5 bases). Trimming stripped 2 bases from V and 7 bases from J, with 17 bases between. Germline CDR1 reads GTSNPN; CDR2 reads SVGIG (reference sequence). CDR3 size: 15 residues. Written as DNA, the CDR3 is TGTGCCTGGAGTCGGCAAGGGGCGAGGGGTGAAAAACTGTTTTTT. Translating gives CAWSRQGARGEKLFF.

Regarding this clone: At the DNA level, this CDR3 is encoded by other sequences in the same sample as well. The chain combines TRBV5-1 with TRBJ2-1; 9 bases line up with TRBD2. V dropped 0 bases and J dropped 5; count of bases not matched to a gene: 3. Per the germline V gene, CDR1 is SGHRS and CDR2 is YFSETQ. This CDR3 contains 15 residues. The CDR3 loop reads CASSLGLAGNNEQFF. The CDR3 nucleotides read TGCGCCAGCAGCTTGGGGCTAGCGGGGAACAATGAGCAGTTCTTC.

This chain connects TRBV7-8 to TRBJ1-5, with TRBD1 matching 11 bases. Trimming cost V 3 bases and J 6 bases; bases outside gene matches: 4. CDR3 length equals 15 residues. The germline V gene has CDR1 SGHVS and CDR2 FQNEAQ. The CDR3 spells CASSLDRGPSQPQHF. In DNA, the CDR3 is TGTGCCAGCAGCTTGGACAGGGGGCCATCTCAGCCCCAGCATTTT. Full variable domain (remainder filled in from reference TRBV7-8 and TRBJ1-5): GAGVSQSPRYKVAKRGQDVALRCDPISGHVSLFWYQQALGQGPEFLTYFQNEAQLDKSGLPSDRFFAERPEGSVSTLKIQRTQQEDSAVYLCASSLDRGPSQPQHFGDGTRLSIL.

The chain recombines TRBV6-5 with TRBJ2-7, with D possibly being TRBD2 (6 bases). V was clipped by 2 bases and J by 3 bases, with 11 bases between them. This CDR3 has 14 residues. Germline V gene data show CDR1 as MNHEY and CDR2 as SVGAGI. The CDR3 loop is CASSYGPRGYEQYF. Written as DNA, the CDR3 is TGTGCCAGCAGTTACGGGCCGCGGGGCTACGAGCAGTACTTC.

The chain links TRBV7-9 to TRBJ2-4; TRBD2 matches at 13 bases. The CDR3 sequence is 17 residues long. Germline V gene lookup returns CDR1 SEHNR and CDR2 FQNEAQ (reference sequence). The V and J ends lost 5 bases and 8 bases, in that order; junction bases with no gene match: 12. In DNA, the CDR3 is TGTGCCAGCAGCGGAGTCAGACTAGCGGGAGGTATGGACATTCAGTACTTC. Amino acids: CASSGVRLAGGMDIQYF.

The V call is TRBV18, the J call TRBJ2-1; D possibly corresponds to TRBD2 (6 bases). Germline CDR1 is KGHSH and CDR2 is LQKENI. Trimming left V 5 bases short and J 6 bases short, with 11 bases between. The length of the CDR3 is 13 residues. The CDR3 DNA is TGTGCCAGCTCAGAGGCGGGGCTCAATGAGCAGTTCTTC. Protein: CASSEAGLNEQFF. The full variable domain, with the rest looked up from reference TRBV18 and TRBJ2-1, is NAGVMQNPRHLVRRRGQEARLRCSPMKGHSHVYWYRQLPEEGLKFMVYLQKENIIDESGMPKERFSAEFPKEGPSILRIQQVVRGDSAAYFCASSEAGLNEQFFGPGTRLTVL.

The chain carries TRBV21-1 and TRBJ2-1; the table's D call TRBD1 went unverified against the DNA. TRBV21-1 is a pseudogene locus. The CDR3 extends over 18 amino acids. CDR3 nucleotide sequence: TGTGCCAGGGGGGGACAGGAAAACTCCAAAAGCTCCTACAATGAGCAGTTCTTC. It yields the protein CARGGQENSKSSYNEQFF.

The chain has TRBV15 and TRBJ2-3, with unresolved D. Trimming shortened V by 3 bases and J by 4 bases, and 17 bases separated the two germline ends. There are 16 residues in the CDR3. The germline CDR1 and CDR2 sequences are LNHNV and YYDKDF (reference sequence). CDR3 sequence reads: CATSSRLPWDPDTQYF. The CDR3 nucleotides are TGTGCCACCAGCAGTCGACTCCCATGGGATCCAGATACGCAGTATTTT.

V and J are TRBV7-2 and TRBJ1-6, with D unresolved. The CDR3 runs to 14 residues. Deletions cut 1 base from V and 8 bases from J, with 9 bases between. The germline gives CDR1 SGHTA, CDR2 FQGNSA. CDR3 sequence: CASSLVALDSPLHF. CDR3 DNA: TGTGCCAGCAGCTTAGTTGCATTAGATTCACCCCTCCACTTT.

V gene TRBV2 combines with J gene TRBJ2-1; TRBD2 might be the D (5 bases). The CDR3 extends over 11 amino acids. In germline, CDR1 is SNHLY, CDR2 FYNNEI. Trimming shortened V by 5 bases and J by 6 bases, and 5 bases separated the two germline ends. CDR3 sequence reads: CASSTSNEQFF. CDR3 nucleotide sequence: TGTGCCAGCAGTACTAGCAATGAGCAGTTCTTC.

The chain carries TRBV6-1 and TRBJ1-2; TRBD1 might be the D (5 bases). The V end lost 7 bases, the J end lost 7 bases, and 19 bases lay between the germline ends. The CDR3 spans 14 residues. Looked up from germline, CDR1 is MNHNS and CDR2 is SASEGT. CDR3 coding DNA: TGTGCCAGCAACCAACCCGGGGCCGGGAGTGGCTACACCTTC. It translates to CASNQPGAGSGYTF.

J is TRBJ1-1 and V is TRBV6-1; D is undetermined. This CDR3 spans 13 amino acids. V shed 6 bases and J shed 0 bases, with 8 bases lying between them. CDR1 MNHNS and CDR2 SASEGT come from the germline V gene. The CDR3 reads CASSSSMNTEAFF. Here the CDR3 DNA reads TGTGCCAGCAGCTCATCCATGAACACTGAAGCTTTCTTT.

This chain uses TRBV5-4 with TRBJ2-2; TRBD2 matches 8 bases. From germline, CDR1 is SGHNT and CDR2 YYREEE (reference sequence). There are 15 residues in the CDR3. Trimming at V came to 7 bases and at J to 0 bases, leaving 5 bases not matched to a gene. For the CDR3, the DNA is TGTGCCAGCGCCTCCGGGAGGGCGAACACCGGGGAGCTGTTTTTT. This encodes CASASGRANTGELFF.

The rearrangement uses TRBV6-5 and TRBJ2-2, with TRBD1 identical over 8 bases. Unmatched junction bases numbered 9, after V lost 2 bases and J lost 7 bases. Germline CDR1 is MNHEY and CDR2 is SVGAGI. The CDR3 is made up of 16 amino acids. For the CDR3, the DNA is TGTGCCAGCAGTTACGGGACAGGATTTTTCGGCGGGGAGCTGTTTTTT. This sequence encodes CASSYGTGFFGGELFF.

This clone was counted only a few times. This rearrangement joins TRBV5-1 to TRBJ1-2; 7 nucleotides match TRBD1. From germline, CDR1 is SGHRS and CDR2 YFSETQ. J gave up 0 bases and V 2 bases, and 13 bases lay outside the gene matches. This CDR3 spans 18 amino acids. CDR3 in amino acids: CASSLMGGQPTPNYGYTF. As DNA, the CDR3 is TGCGCCAGCAGCTTAATGGGGGGACAGCCGACCCCTAACTATGGCTACACCTTC.

V is TRBV21-1 and J is TRBJ1-4. TRBV21-1 is a documented pseudogene. The CDR3 length is 17 residues. The CDR3 sequence: CASSSRVYKVHNEKLFF. Written as DNA, the CDR3 is TGTGCCAGCAGTAGTAGGGTCTACAAGGTGCATAATGAAAAACTGTTTTTT.

This chain connects TRBV25-1 to TRBJ1-2; TRBD1 aligns across 7 bases. The V gene end was trimmed by 5 bases and the J gene end by 1 base; junction bases not matched to a gene: 10. The V gene's germline CDR1 is MGHDK and CDR2 SYGVNS. This CDR3 region has 16 residues. In nucleotides, the CDR3 is TGTGCCAGCAGTTTTTTTGACCGGGACAGTAACTATGGCTACACCTTC. As protein: CASSFFDRDSNYGYTF.

This sequence joins TRBV2 and TRBJ2-3; D possibly corresponds to TRBD2 (6 bases). Germline V CDR1 and CDR2: SNHLY, FYNNEI. Trimming took off 2 bases at V and 3 bases at J, with 15 bases between the two ends. The CDR3 extends over 16 amino acids. CDR3: CASSENGGPVTDTQYF. Here the CDR3 DNA reads TGTGCCAGCAGTGAAAATGGAGGGCCTGTAACAGATACGCAGTATTTT.

V and J are TRBV5-1 and TRBJ1-6, with TRBD1 identical over 9 bases. There are 15 residues in the CDR3. J lost 8 bases, V lost 4 bases, and 7 bases had no gene match. Germline CDR1 is SGHRS and CDR2 is YFSETQ. In DNA form, the CDR3 reads TGCGCCAGCAGCCCACACCGGGACAGGGATTCACCCCTCCACTTT. This translates into CASSPHRDRDSPLHF.

The gene calls are TRBV30 and TRBJ1-2; D ambiguous. The CDR3 contains 12 residues. V lost 0 bases and J 4 bases, leaving 6 bases between the germline ends. The V gene's germline CDR1 is GTSNPN and CDR2 SVGIG (reference sequence). CDR3 sequence reads: CAWSVSTYGYTF. The CDR3 DNA is TGTGCCTGGAGTGTGAGTACCTATGGCTACACCTTC.

Remarks on this clone: One end of the junction fails to match germline, which may point to a read error. The chain uses TRBV7-9 and TRBJ2-1; 10 nucleotides line up with TRBD2. The CDR3 extends over 17 amino acids. In germline, CDR1 is SEHNR, CDR2 FQNEAQ (reference sequence). This CDR3 reads CASSLARLAGLYNEQFF. The CDR3 bases are TGTGCCAGCAGCCTAGCGAGACTAGCGGGCCTTTACAATGAGCAGTTCTTC.

This clone was detected once. The chain is built from TRBV28 and TRBJ1-5; a weak D match, TRBD1 (5 bases). This CDR3 contains 15 residues. V shed 6 bases and J shed 3 bases, with 15 bases lying between them. Germline V gene sequence: CDR1 MDHEN, CDR2 SYDVKM. CDR3 residues: CASSLTTEPNQPQHF. CDR3 nucleotide sequence: TGTGCCAGCAGCCTAACGACAGAACCCAATCAGCCCCAGCATTTT. The full variable domain, with the rest looked up from reference TRBV28 and TRBJ1-5, is DVKVTQSSRYLVKRTGEKVFLECVQDMDHENMFWYRQDPGLGLRLIYFSYDVKMKEKGDIPEGYSVSREKKERFSLILESASTNQTSMYLCASSLTTEPNQPQHFGDGTRLSIL.

The chain joins TRBV19 to TRBJ2-7; D possibly matches TRBD1 or TRBD2 (5 bases each). CDR3 size: 13 residues. Germline V gene data show CDR1 as LNHDA and CDR2 as SQIVND (reference sequence). V lost 1 base and J lost 5, with 9 bases in between. CDR3 amino acids: CASSIVLGDEQYF. As DNA, the CDR3 is TGTGCCAGTAGTATAGTTCTGGGGGACGAGCAGTACTTC.

The chain links TRBV19 to TRBJ1-2; maybe TRBD1 (5 bases). CDR1 is LNHDA and CDR2 is SQIVND in the germline V gene (reference sequence). The ends were cut back, 5 bases at V and 8 bases at J, with 18 bases in the middle. This CDR3 is built from 14 residues. CDR3 protein: CASSDAGTLRGYTF. The CDR3 DNA reads as TGTGCCAGTAGTGACGCCGGGACCCTAAGGGGCTACACCTTC.

This clone came up a few times. The chain has TRBV20-1 and TRBJ2-7; tentatively, D is TRBD2 (5 bases). The length of the CDR3 is 10 residues. The germline gives CDR1 DFQATT, CDR2 SNEGSKA (reference sequence). As DNA, the CDR3 is TGCAGGCCGGCGGGCTACGAGCAGTACTTC. It translates to CRPAGYEQYF.

The genes are TRBV10-2 and TRBJ1-1, with D maybe TRBD1 (6 bases). Germline V gene lookup returns CDR1 WSHSY and CDR2 SAAADI. With 3 bases removed from V and 6 bases from J, the gap between germline ends came to 11 bases. This CDR3 contains 13 residues. CDR3 residues: CASSDRGISEAFF. The CDR3 bases are TGCGCCAGCAGTGACAGGGGTATCTCTGAAGCTTTCTTT.